The present T cell receptor beta chain was sequenced within a study of T-cell reconstitution after alpha-beta-depleted transplantation in children (dated by TCRdb to about 2016). About the full investigation: Using TCR repertoire profiling, the study quantitatively followed how T-cell immune reconstitution unfolded in children after TCRalphabeta/CD19-depleted allogeneic hematopoietic cell transplantation.

The meaning of the sample's treatment or condition label: allogeneic hematopoietic cell transplantation with graft depleted of TCRalphabeta T cells and CD19 B cells. Transplant recipients were children who received TCRalphabeta/CD19-depleted allogeneic hematopoietic cell grafts. Libraries were prepared through PCR. Instrument on record: Illumina HiSeq 2500. Molecular barcoding was employed in the preparation of TCR libraries, with unique molecular identifiers being used to normalize TCRbeta repertoire quantification. TCRdb applied fastp at Q25 and MiXCR to the public reads, then kept only in-frame beta chains. Here each entry gathers all rows of one CDR3 protein and keeps the most common genes and DNA. The sample table records around 580,000 distinct CDR3 sequences; 25% to 30% of these occur just once. The ten most abundant clones make up 30% to 45% of the sample. General study outcomes and caveats: Hyperexpanded clone frequencies declined over subsequent months; after one year, T-cell counts and TCRbeta diversity were mostly attributed to newly produced T cells. The high TCRbeta diversity at day 60 in some patients was ascribed to recipient T cells and intrathymic progenitors that had survived conditioning. Apparently early alphabetaT-cell count recovery about two months after transplant reportedly relied on only several hundred rapidly expanded clones derived from non-depleted graft cells.

Of note for this clonotype: The antigen this receptor binds is unknown. No qualities accompany the bases; no much larger clone lies one base away.

V is reduced by 3 bases and J by 8 bases, leaving a spacing of 20 bases between them. From the cysteine up to the phenylalanine, the CDR3 has a length of 15 residues. Only the CDR3 region is kept as DNA, spanning 45 bases read in frame from base 1. CDR1 and CDR2 are read off the germline V gene (reference sequence) as DFQATT and SNEGSKA. Material: PBMCs, obtained before TCRalphabeta/CD19-depleted stem cell transplant. This clonotype was sampled from a boy under two years old with Wiskott-Aldrich syndrome, due to receive a stem cell transplant. The chain is assembled from TRBV20-1 and TRBJ2-1; no D gene call is confident. The CDR3 protein: CSARHRAHQSDEQFF. The bases are TGCAGTGCTAGGCACCGGGCCCACCAGTCCGATGAGCAGTTCTTC.